Each of the 28 T cell receptor beta chains below was sequenced from the same sample in a study of blood T cell repertoires in COVID-19. Assay used: immunoSEQ multiplex PCR; TCRdb lists only in-frame clones, some missing. This table holds 90,000 to 150,000 clones, 70% to 80% found once. The source material was peripheral blood. Source of these receptors: a woman older than 75 with acute or convalescent COVID-19.

The chain employs TRBV2 and TRBJ2-3, with D tentatively TRBD2 (6 bases). This CDR3 has 17 residues. Germline-derived CDR1 and CDR2 are SNHLY and FYNNEI. With 2 bases removed from V and 2 bases from J, the gap between germline ends came to 17 bases. CDR3 amino acids: CASSERWAGSSTDTQYF. CDR3 in DNA: TGTGCCAGCAGTGAAAGGTGGGCGGGAAGTTCCACAGATACGCAGTATTTT.

The rearrangement joins TRBV5-1 to TRBJ2-6; a weak D match, TRBD2 (5 bases). The CDR3 has 16 amino acids. Trimming stripped 0 bases from V and 2 bases from J, with 9 bases between. Germline CDR1 SGHRS, CDR2 YFSETQ. The chain's CDR3 is CASSLGSAAGANVLTF. For the CDR3, the DNA is TGCGCCAGCAGCTTGGGATCAGCGGCTGGGGCCAACGTCCTGACTTTC.

The chain employs TRBV19 and TRBJ1-2; 8 bases match TRBD1. Germline assignment: CDR1 LNHDA and CDR2 SQIVND (reference sequence). CDR3 size: 14 residues. Trimming took 7 bases from V and 6 from J; bases not matched to a gene: 10. CDR3 sequence (DNA): TGTGCCAGTATCGACAGGGGCTCCCGGGATGGCTACACCTTC. Translation: CASIDRGSRDGYTF.

The rearrangement uses TRBV30 and TRBJ2-3; no reliable D call. With 7 bases removed from V and 6 bases from J, the gap between germline ends came to 11 bases. CDR1 GTSNPN and CDR2 SVGIG come from the germline V gene (reference sequence). The CDR3 length is 11 residues. The CDR3 nucleotides read TGTGCCTTCCCTAGTAGGGATACGCAGTATTTT. Its translation is CAFPSRDTQYF.

The chain is built from TRBV6-1 and TRBJ1-6; 9 bases map to TRBD1. Germline-derived CDR1 and CDR2 are MNHNS and SASEGT. CDR3 length equals 16 residues. The V and J ends lost 4 bases and 10 bases, in that order; junction bases with no gene match: 11. This CDR3 is CASSASPDRGRSPLHF. DNA for the CDR3: TGTGCCAGCAGTGCCTCCCCGGACAGGGGCCGGTCACCCCTCCACTTT.

The table lists this clone with a few counts. The V gene is TRBV6-1, the J gene TRBJ1-1, with D possibly being TRBD1 (5 bases). The ends were cut back, 2 bases at V and 1 base at J, with 8 bases in the middle. The CDR3 totals 14 residues. Germline V gene lookup returns CDR1 MNHNS and CDR2 SASEGT. CDR3 region: CASSENRRNTEAFF. DNA of the CDR3: TGTGCCAGCAGTGAAAACAGGAGGAACACTGAAGCTTTCTTT.

The chain links TRBV7-2 to TRBJ1-2, with D possibly being TRBD1 (6 bases). Germline V gene lookup returns CDR1 SGHTA and CDR2 FQGNSA. With 0 bases removed from V and 5 bases from J, the gap between germline ends came to 13 bases. The CDR3 runs to 15 residues. This CDR3 reads CASSLASGGGYGYTF. CDR3 in DNA: TGTGCCAGCAGCTTAGCGAGCGGGGGCGGTTATGGCTACACCTTC.

This rearrangement joins TRBV6-5 to TRBJ1-4; D may be TRBD1 (6 bases). The CDR3 covers 15 residues. V was pared by 0 bases and J by 6 bases, with 11 bases between. Germline CDR1 MNHEY, CDR2 SVGAGI. The CDR3 here is CASSYSNRVDEKLFF. In DNA form, the CDR3 reads TGTGCCAGCAGTTACTCGAACAGGGTGGATGAAAAACTGTTTTTT.

This clone appeared a few times. The genes are TRBV6-5 and TRBJ1-3; D not certain. The CDR3 totals 16 residues. Germline V gives CDR1 MNHEY, CDR2 SVGAGI. V gave up 2 bases and J gave up 0 bases, with 11 bases separating them. The CDR3 spells CASSYRSETSGNTIYF. Here the CDR3 DNA reads TGTGCCAGCAGTTACCGTTCGGAGACCTCTGGAAACACCATATATTTT.

V usage is TRBV7-9 and J usage is TRBJ2-5; 15 nucleotides agree with TRBD2. The junction had 6 bases not matched to a gene; V was cut back by 5 bases and J by 2 bases. The germline gives CDR1 SEHNR, CDR2 FQNEAQ (reference sequence). This CDR3 region has 17 residues. CDR3 sequence: CASSRTSGGAGQETQYF. Written as DNA, the CDR3 is TGTGCCAGCAGCCGGACTAGCGGGGGGGCAGGACAAGAGACCCAGTACTTC.

The V call is TRBV5-1, the J call TRBJ2-5, with 11 bases fitting TRBD2. This CDR3 has 15 residues. The junction had 8 bases not matched to a gene; V was cut back by 6 bases and J by 4 bases. Germline V gene sequence: CDR1 SGHRS, CDR2 YFSETQ. For the CDR3, the DNA is TGCGCCAGCACAAGGGGACTAGCGGAAGCAGAGACCCAGTACTTC. Translation gives CASTRGLAEAETQYF.

The rearrangement links TRBV7-2 to TRBJ2-7, with 8 bases fitting TRBD2. This CDR3 comprises 13 residues. V lost 4 bases and J lost 5; bases outside the gene matches: 4. Germline V gene lookup returns CDR1 SGHTA and CDR2 FQGNSA. CDR3: CASSYPGGNEQYF. The CDR3 DNA reads TGTGCCAGCAGCTACCCGGGAGGGAACGAGCAGTACTTC.

The V call is TRBV27, the J call TRBJ2-3; TRBD2 agrees at 9 bases. This CDR3 contains 16 residues. The germline V gene encodes CDR1 MNHEY and CDR2 SMNVEV (reference sequence). V gave up 1 base and J gave up 6 bases; unmatched junction bases: 8. The CDR3 region has the DNA TGTGCCAGCAGTTTATATGGCGGGAGGGCAGTTGATACGCAGTATTTT. Encoded protein: CASSLYGGRAVDTQYF.

This sequence joins TRBV5-5 and TRBJ1-1, with D unclear. V was clipped by 6 bases and J by 0 bases, with 9 bases between them. Per germline, CDR1 SGHKS and CDR2 YYEKEE (reference sequence). The CDR3 loop spans 13 amino acids. CDR3 sequence reads: CASTLTVNTEAFF. CDR3 nucleotide sequence: TGTGCCAGCACCTTAACAGTGAACACTGAAGCTTTCTTT.

The CDR3 nucleotides are TGCGCCAGCAGCAGAGCGACTGGGTACGAGCAGTACTTC. Its translation: CASSRATGYEQYF. The V and J genes are TRBV5-1 and TRBJ2-7; D uncertain. The V gene's germline CDR1 is SGHRS and CDR2 YFSETQ. Trimming pared 4 bases from V and 4 bases from J, leaving 12 bases between. The CDR3 extends over 13 amino acids.

This clone showed up just once. The chain couples TRBV7-2 to TRBJ2-3; TRBD1 might be the D (5 bases). The CDR3 has 14 amino acids. Between the trimmed V and J ends, which lost 2 bases and 2 bases, there was a span of 8 bases. The germline CDR1 and CDR2 sequences are SGHTA and FQGNSA. The DNA for the CDR3 is TGTGCCAGCAGCTTATTGGGGCCCACAGATACGCAGTATTTT. Translation: CASSLLGPTDTQYF.

The chain links TRBV7-9 to TRBJ1-1; D call uncertain. This CDR3 is built from 17 residues. Germline assignment: CDR1 SEHNR and CDR2 FQNEAQ (reference sequence). V was trimmed by 0 bases and J by 0 bases, leaving 14 bases between them. Here the CDR3 reads CASSLAGGLAMNTEAFF. The CDR3 nucleotides read TGTGCCAGCAGCTTAGCAGGTGGACTGGCAATGAACACTGAAGCTTTCTTT.

This clone was picked up a small number of times. The rearrangement joins TRBV7-2 to TRBJ1-1; no reliable D call. CDR1 SGHTA and CDR2 FQGNSA come from the germline V gene. The CDR3 length is 13 residues. The V and J ends lost 2 bases and 4 bases respectively, with 8 bases between them. The CDR3 sequence: CASSLRTGTEAFF. CDR3 DNA sequence: TGTGCCAGCAGCTTACGCACCGGCACTGAAGCTTTCTTT.

V gene TRBV6-6 combines with J gene TRBJ1-4, with 7 bases lining up with TRBD1. CDR1 is MNHNY, CDR2 SVGAGI, per germline (reference sequence). CDR3 length: 15 residues. V lost 2 bases, J lost 4 bases, and 4 bases stayed unmatched. CDR3 sequence reads: CASSYTTGVNEKLFF. CDR3 DNA sequence: TGTGCCAGCAGTTACACCACAGGGGTTAATGAAAAACTGTTTTTT.

This clone was picked up one time. The chain is built from TRBV12-3 or TRBV12-4 and TRBJ2-1; tentative D call: TRBD1 (5 bases). CDR3 size: 11 residues. V lost 4 bases, J lost 9 bases, and 7 bases lay in between. The CDR3 DNA follows: TGTGCCAGCAGTTCTAGGGGTGAGCAGTTCTTC. Amino acids: CASSSRGEQFF.

The chain couples TRBV29-1 to TRBJ2-1, with TRBD2 as a possible D gene (5 bases). The CDR3 totals 13 residues. Trimming left V 6 bases short and J 4 bases short, with 13 bases between. Germline values: CDR1 SQVTM, CDR2 ANQGSEA. CDR3 in amino acids: CSVRAVLYNEQFF. The CDR3 DNA is TGCAGCGTAAGAGCGGTTCTGTACAATGAGCAGTTCTTC.

V is TRBV20-1 and J is TRBJ1-1; D remains unclear. CDR3 length: 11 residues. Germline V gene lookup returns CDR1 DFQATT and CDR2 SNEGSKA (reference sequence). V was pared by 6 bases and J by 1 base, with 6 bases between. The CDR3 DNA reads as TGCAGTGCCGTCCGGAACACTGAAGCTTTCTTT. Its translation: CSAVRNTEAFF.

The V and J genes are TRBV2 and TRBJ1-2; D is uncertain. The CDR3 has 14 residues. Trimming shortened V by 3 bases and J by 5 bases, and 13 bases separated the two germline ends. The germline gives CDR1 SNHLY, CDR2 FYNNEI. The CDR3 DNA reads TGTGCCAGCAGTGAGAGGTTAACCGGGTATGGCTACACCTTC. Translating gives CASSERLTGYGYTF.

The chain combines TRBV7-9 with TRBJ2-1; D is perhaps TRBD2 (7 bases). CDR3 size: 16 residues. CDR1 SEHNR and CDR2 FQNEAQ come from the germline V gene (reference sequence). Deletions cut 3 bases from V and 8 bases from J, with 20 bases between. CDR3 nucleotide sequence: TGTGCCAGCAGCTTCAAGACGGGGGGCTTCGGCGATGAGCAGTTCTTC. Protein product: CASSFKTGGFGDEQFF.

The chain links TRBV6-2 or TRBV6-3 to TRBJ2-3; 7 bases agree with TRBD2. Trimming removed 0 bases from V and 2 bases from J; junction bases left unmatched: 5. Germline CDR1 is MNHEY and CDR2 is SVGEGT. The CDR3 has 16 amino acids. The CDR3 coding sequence is TGTGCCAGCAGTTACTCGAATCGGGGGGACACAGATACGCAGTATTTT. Its translation is CASSYSNRGDTDTQYF.

The chain joins TRBV12-3 or TRBV12-4 to TRBJ2-2; D ambiguous. The CDR3 has 12 amino acids. V lost 5 bases and J lost 7, with 8 bases in between. CDR3 amino acids: CASSRNGGELFF. CDR3 nucleotide sequence: TGTGCCAGCAGTCGCAACGGCGGGGAGCTGTTTTTT.

The chain has TRBV5-1 and TRBJ2-7, with a tentative D call TRBD2 (5 bases). This CDR3 region has 13 residues. Trimming took off 2 bases at V and 4 bases at J, with 10 bases between the two ends. The V gene's germline CDR1 is SGHRS and CDR2 YFSETQ. The CDR3 sequence: CASSFSSQYEQYF. CDR3 sequence (DNA): TGCGCCAGCAGCTTCTCTAGCCAGTACGAGCAGTACTTC.

The J gene is TRBJ1-1, the V gene TRBV19; D not certain. V gave up 10 bases and J gave up 2 bases, with 14 bases separating them. This CDR3 comprises 13 residues. Germline V gives CDR1 LNHDA, CDR2 SQIVND (reference sequence). CDR3: CATSKRVNTEAFF. Written as DNA, the CDR3 is TGTGCCACCTCTAAGAGGGTTAACACTGAAGCTTTCTTT. Full variable domain (rest looked up from reference TRBV19 and TRBJ1-1): DGGITQSPKYLFRKEGQNVTLSCEQNLNHDAMYWYRQDPGQGLRLIYYSQIVNDFQKGDIAEGYSVSREKKESFPLTVTSAQKNPTAFYLCATSKRVNTEAFFGQGTRLTVV.